This T cell receptor beta chain was captured by sequencing in a study of memory CD4+ T cells and cytomegalovirus serostatus. In the study overall: This sample comes from healthy Belgian adults, about nine CMV seropositive, roughly 22 seronegative. Study findings and constraints: CD4+ memory repertoires contained about 40% of the 164 reported CMV TCRbeta sequences.

A note on this clone: The antigen remains unidentified.

Single viable CD3+CD4+CD8-CD45RO+ cells were sorted as the memory CD4+ T cells. Serum IgG to CMV pp150, pp28, p38 and p52 defined serostatus. Only in-frame clones appear in the TCRdb table, and some are missing; sequencing was by immunoSEQ multiplex PCR. The table lists 40,000 to 50,000 clones, more than 65% of them singletons. Germline CDR1 and CDR2: SGHRS and YFSETQ. This CDR3 spans 17 amino acids. Trimming stripped 4 bases from V and 6 bases from J, with 23 bases between. This clonotype was obtained from an adult in good health and CMV-seronegative. The source material was memory CD4+ T cells from blood. The V and J genes are TRBV5-1 and TRBJ1-5; tentatively, D is TRBD1 (5 bases). CDR3 sequence (DNA): TGCGCCAGCAGCCTGGAGCCCTTTCGGGGCGACGGTCAGCCCCAGCATTTT. Protein product: CASSLEPFRGDGQPQHF.